Shown below are 2 T cell receptor beta chains from a single sample sequenced in a study of early stage breast cancer tumors. Method: immunoSEQ multiplex PCR; TCRdb's copy keeps in-frame clones and lacks some. Of over 40,000 clones in the sample, over 75% are singletons; the top ten hold roughly 3.4%. The specimen sequenced was blood. The receptor set was obtained from a person in their 40s with breast cancer.

The rearrangement links TRBV11-3 to TRBJ2-3; D is ambiguous. The ends were cut back, 2 bases at V and 0 bases at J, with 15 bases in the middle. The CDR3 has 17 amino acids. Germline CDR1 SGHNT, CDR2 YENEEA. CDR3 region: CASSLRQSAVSTDTQYF. As DNA, the CDR3 is TGTGCCAGCAGCTTACGCCAGTCCGCGGTGAGCACAGATACGCAGTATTTT.

This chain links TRBV20-1 with TRBJ2-1; no clear D. CDR1 is DFQATT, CDR2 SNEGSKA, per germline (reference sequence). This CDR3 has 11 amino acids. The V gene lost 3 bases and the J gene lost 8 bases, with 8 bases spanning the gap. This CDR3 is CSASVIDEQFF. The CDR3 DNA sequence: TGCAGTGCTAGCGTTATCGATGAGCAGTTCTTC.